These 15 T cell receptor beta chains originate from one sample sequenced in a study of shared T cell receptors in the human thymus. Data came from immunoSEQ multiplex PCR; TCRdb stores just in-frame clones and leaves some out. Of 500,000 to 550,000 clones in the sample, approximately 80% are singletons; the top ten hold about 0.013%. These data also formed part of another study, on human thymus T cells.

The specimen sequenced was thymocytes. The receptors were gathered from a boy in the first two years of life with a congenital heart defect.

This chain uses TRBV11-2 with TRBJ2-7; 10 bases map to TRBD1. V lost 5 bases, J lost 4 bases, and 5 bases stayed unmatched. CDR3 length: 14 amino acids. The germline gives CDR1 SGHAT, CDR2 FQNNGV. This CDR3 is CASSVDRGRYEQYF. As DNA, the CDR3 is TGTGCCAGCAGCGTTGACAGGGGGCGGTACGAGCAGTACTTC.

This chain uses TRBV27 with TRBJ2-7; 12 nucleotides align to TRBD1. Trimming took 3 bases from V and 6 from J; bases not matched to a gene: 6. The CDR3 contains 15 residues. The V gene's germline CDR1 is MNHEY and CDR2 SMNVEV (reference sequence). CDR3 coding DNA: TGTGCCAGCAGTTTGGCTGGGACAGGGGGCCTCGAGCAGTACTTC. It yields the protein CASSLAGTGGLEQYF.

The CDR3 here is CASTPDGQFNGYTF. The CDR3, as DNA: TGTGCCAGCACCCCCGATGGACAATTCAATGGCTACACCTTC. The J gene is TRBJ1-2, the V gene TRBV6-6; tentatively, D is TRBD1 (5 bases). The V end was cut by 7 bases, the J end by 6 bases, with 18 bases between. Looked up from germline, CDR1 is MNHNY and CDR2 is SVGAGI (reference sequence). This CDR3 spans 14 amino acids.

J is TRBJ2-7 and V is TRBV7-2, with D tentatively TRBD2 (6 bases). V lost 5 bases and J lost 1, with 21 bases in between. The CDR3 totals 17 residues. Germline values: CDR1 SGHTA, CDR2 FQGNSA. DNA for the CDR3: TGTGCCAGCAGCCTTCGGGACTCACAGGAAGGATCCTACGAGCAGTACTTC. This sequence encodes CASSLRDSQEGSYEQYF.

The chain employs TRBV20-1 and TRBJ2-7, with D possibly matching TRBD2 (6 bases). V lost 6 bases to trimming and J lost 6 bases, with 12 bases between them. Germline V gives CDR1 DFQATT, CDR2 SNEGSKA (reference sequence). The CDR3 spans 11 residues. The CDR3 spells CSAPGRSEQYF. CDR3 nucleotide sequence: TGCAGTGCCCCAGGGAGGAGCGAGCAGTACTTC.

The gene calls are TRBV25-1 and TRBJ2-3; 9 bases are a match to TRBD2. With 4 bases clipped from V and 1 base from J, the junction kept 0 bases outside the gene matches. The CDR3 runs 14 residues. Germline CDR1 and CDR2: MGHDK and SYGVNS. CDR3 nucleotides: TGTGCCAGCAGTGCTAGCGGGGGCACAGATACGCAGTATTTT. Translation: CASSASGGTDTQYF.

The chain joins TRBV7-9 to TRBJ2-7, with D possibly being TRBD1 (6 bases). Per germline, CDR1 SEHNR and CDR2 FQNEAQ (reference sequence). V lost 3 bases and J lost 4, with 13 bases in between. The CDR3 has 14 amino acids. CDR3 loop: CASSLGEGVYEQYF. The CDR3 nucleotides are TGTGCCAGCAGCTTGGGCGAGGGGGTTTACGAGCAGTACTTC.

This clone was observed a single time. The same CDR3 also results from other DNA sequences found in this sample. This chain's CDR3 is CASSLRGGYEQYF. The CDR3 bases are TGTGCCAGCAGTTTAAGGGGGGGCTACGAGCAGTACTTC. V is TRBV27 and J is TRBJ2-7; maybe TRBD2 (7 bases). The CDR3 contains 13 residues. V lost 2 bases and J lost 3, with 8 bases in between. Germline-derived CDR1 and CDR2 are MNHEY and SMNVEV (reference sequence).

The chain joins TRBV7-9 to TRBJ1-1; D is unclear. V was pared by 5 bases and J by 4 bases, with 17 bases between. There are 15 residues in the CDR3. Germline CDR1 is SEHNR and CDR2 is FQNEAQ (reference sequence). For the CDR3, the DNA is TGTGCCAGCAGCCCACTCGTGAGGCATAGCACTGAAGCTTTCTTT. Protein product: CASSPLVRHSTEAFF. The variable domain in full, completed from reference TRBV7-9 and TRBJ1-1, reads DTGVSQNPRHKITKRGQNVTFRCDPISEHNRLYWYRQTLGQGPEFLTYFQNEAQLEKSRLLSDRFSAERPKGSFSTLEIQRTEQGDSAMYLCASSPLVRHSTEAFFGQGTRLTVV.

V usage is TRBV7-2 and J usage is TRBJ2-7; 8 nucleotides align to TRBD2. Germline assignment: CDR1 SGHTA and CDR2 FQGNSA. V was clipped by 5 bases and J by 4 bases; unmatched bases: 10. The CDR3 runs to 15 residues. The CDR3 DNA sequence: TGTGCCAGCAGCCGCGCGGGGGGAGGGATTTACGAGCAGTACTTC. It translates to CASSRAGGGIYEQYF.

This sequence joins TRBV11-3 and TRBJ2-3; 10 bases match TRBD2. Germline V gene data show CDR1 as SGHNT and CDR2 as YENEEA. There are 15 residues in the CDR3. V was pared by 3 bases and J by 3 bases, with 3 bases of the junction left unmatched. The CDR3 sequence: CASSFQREGTDTQYF. The CDR3 coding sequence is TGTGCCAGCAGCTTCCAGCGGGAGGGGACAGATACGCAGTATTTT.

The rearrangement uses TRBV27 and TRBJ1-4; perhaps TRBD1 as D (6 bases). CDR1 MNHEY and CDR2 SMNVEV come from the germline V gene (reference sequence). CDR3 size: 15 residues. V was clipped by 8 bases and J by 3 bases, with 16 bases between them. CDR3 protein: CASGNRQAPNEKLFF. The CDR3, as DNA: TGTGCCAGCGGAAACCGACAGGCTCCTAATGAAAAACTGTTTTTT.

V and J are TRBV12-2 and TRBJ2-1; the D call of TRBD2 is as the table states it, not checked on the DNA. TRBV12-2 is marked as a pseudogene. CDR3 length: 15 amino acids. Written as DNA, the CDR3 is TGTGCAAGTCCATCTCCCCCACTAGCGGGGGGGTTGATCTTCTTC. Its translation: CASPSPPLAGGLIFF.

V and J are TRBV6-1 and TRBJ2-7, with D possibly matching TRBD2 (5 bases). V gave up 6 bases and J gave up 3 bases, with 12 bases separating them. The V gene's germline CDR1 is MNHNS and CDR2 SASEGT. The CDR3 length is 13 residues. The CDR3 DNA reads as TGTGCCAGCAGAGTAGCGATCAGCTACGAGCAGTACTTC. Translated, it gives CASRVAISYEQYF.

This chain links TRBV27 with TRBJ2-1; TRBD1 matches at 12 bases. After removal of 5 bases from V and 3 bases from J, the junction contained 20 bases not matched to a gene. This CDR3 has 21 residues. Germline V lookup: CDR1 MNHEY, CDR2 SMNVEV (reference sequence). CDR3 bases: TGTGCCAGCAGTCCATCCTCCGGGACAGGGGGCGTAATGGCGCACTACAATGAGCAGTTCTTC. Its translation is CASSPSSGTGGVMAHYNEQFF.